The rows below give T cell receptor beta chains drawn from one sample of a study of Ad26.COV2.S vaccination and SARS-CoV-2 variants. Only in-frame clones appear in the TCRdb table, and some are missing; sequencing was by immunoSEQ multiplex PCR. The data show a few hundred thousand clones, with roughly 85% seen just once and around 7.4% held by the top ten. This material consisted of peripheral blood, taken in a trial of Ad26.COV2.S vaccine versus placebo. The origin of the receptors is a person aged 18 to 59 who received the Ad26.COV2.S COVID-19 vaccine or a placebo. CDR3s include the opening cysteine and the closing phenylalanine or tryptophan. A D gene is named only where the DNA matches it firmly.

v_gene: TRBV5-1
j_gene: TRBJ2-1
d_gene: -
CDR3aa: CASSFLGLGIDEQFF

v_gene: TRBV9
j_gene: TRBJ2-7
d_gene: -
CDR3aa: CASSVLAVGEQYF

v_gene: TRBV12-3/TRBV12-4
j_gene: TRBJ2-3
d_gene: -
CDR3aa: CASSGLGVDTQYF

v_gene: TRBV7-2
j_gene: TRBJ2-3
d_gene: -
CDR3aa: CASSSSTTTDTQYF

v_gene: TRBV7-3
j_gene: TRBJ1-4
d_gene: TRBD1
CDR3aa: CASSSTGGDEKLFF

v_gene: TRBV7-3
j_gene: TRBJ2-5
d_gene: TRBD2
CDR3aa: CARTLARETQYF

v_gene: TRBV5-4
j_gene: TRBJ1-2
d_gene: TRBD1
CDR3aa: CASSLTGQGARGYTF

v_gene: TRBV7-2
j_gene: TRBJ2-1
d_gene: TRBD2
CDR3aa: CASSSGLAGGASYNEQFF

v_gene: TRBV5-4
j_gene: TRBJ1-1
d_gene: TRBD1
CDR3aa: CASSKDRGDTEAFF

v_gene: TRBV27
j_gene: TRBJ2-2
d_gene: -
CDR3aa: CASSRSADNELFF

v_gene: TRBV5-6
j_gene: TRBJ2-7
d_gene: -
CDR3aa: CASSLGAGRNYEQYF

v_gene: TRBV27
j_gene: TRBJ1-1
d_gene: -
CDR3aa: CASSLLGGSGGTEAFF

v_gene: TRBV2
j_gene: TRBJ2-7
d_gene: -
CDR3aa: CASSLDSPYEQYF

v_gene: TRBV28
j_gene: TRBJ2-7
d_gene: TRBD2
CDR3aa: CASSPPGLVYEQYF

v_gene: TRBV7-2
j_gene: TRBJ2-1
d_gene: TRBD2
CDR3aa: CASSLESGGPHRSYNEQFF

v_gene: TRBV10-3
j_gene: TRBJ2-1
d_gene: -
CDR3aa: CAISEGQSSMEFF

v_gene: TRBV3-1/TRBV3-2
j_gene: TRBJ1-5
d_gene: TRBD1
CDR3aa: CASSQTGGQPQHF

v_gene: TRBV7-2
j_gene: TRBJ2-7
d_gene: TRBD2
CDR3aa: CASSLERGPEQYF

v_gene: TRBV3-1/TRBV3-2
j_gene: TRBJ1-2
d_gene: TRBD1
CDR3aa: CASSQRTGGLVGYTF

v_gene: TRBV12-5
j_gene: TRBJ1-3
d_gene: -
CDR3aa: CASGLVPSPSGNTIYF

v_gene: TRBV7-2
j_gene: TRBJ1-1
d_gene: -
CDR3aa: CASSLYLGPNTEAFF

v_gene: TRBV2
j_gene: TRBJ1-1
d_gene: -
CDR3aa: CASSPGDVNTEAFF

v_gene: TRBV5-1
j_gene: TRBJ2-5
d_gene: -
CDR3aa: CASTIGSGQETQYF

v_gene: TRBV5-6
j_gene: TRBJ1-5
d_gene: -
CDR3aa: CASSTVRSRHNQPQHF

v_gene: TRBV4-3
j_gene: TRBJ2-1
d_gene: -
CDR3aa: CASSQEFLLANEQFF

v_gene: TRBV5-1
j_gene: TRBJ2-5
d_gene: -
CDR3aa: CASSWGEETQYF

v_gene: TRBV4-2
j_gene: TRBJ2-7
d_gene: TRBD1
CDR3aa: CASSQPGQAYEQYF

v_gene: TRBV7-7
j_gene: TRBJ2-5
d_gene: TRBD2
CDR3aa: CASSPAGGRRETQYF

v_gene: TRBV7-3
j_gene: TRBJ2-1
d_gene: -
CDR3aa: CASSFGRYNEQFF

v_gene: TRBV29-1
j_gene: TRBJ1-1
d_gene: -
CDR3aa: CSVEREPGLIEAFF

v_gene: TRBV3-1/TRBV3-2
j_gene: TRBJ2-1
d_gene: TRBD2
CDR3aa: CASSQGWGLSNEQFF

v_gene: TRBV11-3
j_gene: TRBJ1-1
d_gene: -
CDR3aa: CASSLGGVNTEAFF

v_gene: TRBV6-4
j_gene: TRBJ1-6
d_gene: -
CDR3aa: CASSDYYGSPLHF

v_gene: TRBV7-2
j_gene: TRBJ2-7
d_gene: -
CDR3aa: CASSIRQASYEQYF

v_gene: TRBV2
j_gene: TRBJ2-1
d_gene: TRBD2
CDR3aa: CASSPSGLAGWNEQFF

v_gene: TRBV15
j_gene: TRBJ2-5
d_gene: TRBD1
CDR3aa: CATSTRALTGEETQYF

v_gene: TRBV19
j_gene: TRBJ1-1
d_gene: TRBD1
CDR3aa: CASDPTGGKMNTEAFF

v_gene: TRBV19
j_gene: TRBJ1-5
d_gene: -
CDR3aa: CASWTRGNQPQHF

v_gene: TRBV6-1
j_gene: TRBJ1-2
d_gene: -
CDR3aa: CASSDRQTNYGYTF

v_gene: TRBV5-1
j_gene: TRBJ1-5
d_gene: -
CDR3aa: CASSLDRGDF

v_gene: TRBV7-2
j_gene: TRBJ2-7
d_gene: -
CDR3aa: CASSLTRSGEQYF

v_gene: TRBV3-1/TRBV3-2
j_gene: TRBJ2-7
d_gene: -
CDR3aa: CASSQSDHEQYF

v_gene: TRBV6-6
j_gene: TRBJ2-4
d_gene: -
CDR3aa: CASTYGGLAKNIQYF

v_gene: TRBV12-3/TRBV12-4
j_gene: TRBJ2-5
d_gene: -
CDR3aa: CASSFARQETQYF

v_gene: TRBV3-1/TRBV3-2
j_gene: TRBJ2-1
d_gene: -
CDR3aa: CASSQKGSGHRNEQFF

v_gene: TRBV27
j_gene: TRBJ1-6
d_gene: -
CDR3aa: CASSLAANSPLHF

v_gene: TRBV5-1
j_gene: TRBJ2-7
d_gene: -
CDR3aa: CASSLEVSYEQYF

v_gene: TRBV7-2
j_gene: TRBJ2-3
d_gene: TRBD2
CDR3aa: CASSLVGLAGGDTQYF

v_gene: TRBV5-1
j_gene: TRBJ1-2
d_gene: -
CDR3aa: CASTQGTGGSGYTF

v_gene: TRBV6-1
j_gene: TRBJ2-5
d_gene: -
CDR3aa: CASSELPNKRETQYF

v_gene: TRBV19
j_gene: TRBJ2-7
d_gene: TRBD2
CDR3aa: CASSRSGNYYEQYF

v_gene: TRBV13
j_gene: TRBJ2-7
d_gene: TRBD1
CDR3aa: CASSFPGQSYEQYF

v_gene: TRBV2
j_gene: TRBJ2-5
d_gene: -
CDR3aa: CASSPGPTGWETQYF

v_gene: TRBV20-1
j_gene: TRBJ1-1
d_gene: -
CDR3aa: CSAVVTEAFF

v_gene: TRBV29-1
j_gene: TRBJ1-1
d_gene: -
CDR3aa: CSVRWGGRAFF

v_gene: TRBV2
j_gene: TRBJ2-2
d_gene: TRBD2
CDR3aa: CASSEKGISGSRTGELFF

v_gene: TRBV3-1/TRBV3-2
j_gene: TRBJ2-7
d_gene: TRBD1
CDR3aa: CASSQERQGVYEQYF